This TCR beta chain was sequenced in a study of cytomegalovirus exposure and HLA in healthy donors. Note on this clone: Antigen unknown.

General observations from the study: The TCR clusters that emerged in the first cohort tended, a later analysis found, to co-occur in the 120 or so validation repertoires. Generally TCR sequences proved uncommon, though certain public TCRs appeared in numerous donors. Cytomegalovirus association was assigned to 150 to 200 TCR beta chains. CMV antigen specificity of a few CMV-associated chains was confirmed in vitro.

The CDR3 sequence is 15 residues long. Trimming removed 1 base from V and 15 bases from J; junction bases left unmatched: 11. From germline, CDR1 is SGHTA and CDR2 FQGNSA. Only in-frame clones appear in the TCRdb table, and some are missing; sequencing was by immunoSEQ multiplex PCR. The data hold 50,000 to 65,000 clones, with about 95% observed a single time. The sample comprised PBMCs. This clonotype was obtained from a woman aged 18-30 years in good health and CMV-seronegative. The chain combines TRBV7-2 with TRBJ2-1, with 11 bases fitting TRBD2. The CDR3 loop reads CASSLGRGSSGRTFF. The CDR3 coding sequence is TGTGCCAGCAGCTTAGGACGGGGCTCTAGCGGGAGGACGTTCTTC.